This T cell receptor beta chain originates from a study of somatic mutations in cytotoxic T cells in rheumatoid arthritis. J lost 7 bases, V lost 5 bases, and 12 bases had no gene match. CDR1 is SGHAT and CDR2 is FQDESV in the germline V gene (reference sequence). The CDR3 loop spans 16 amino acids. Here immunoSEQ multiplex PCR was the method, and the copy in TCRdb shows in-frame clones only, minus some. The sample lists some 30,000 clones, around 87% occurring once. This TCR was sampled from an adult with rheumatoid arthritis. V is TRBV11-1 and J is TRBJ1-1; 11 bases are shared with TRBD1. The specimen was CD8+ T cells sorted from blood. CDR3 DNA sequence: TGTGCCAGCAGCCCTAGATCGGGACAGGGGGTGTTTGAAGCTTTCTTT. Translation gives CASSPRSGQGVFEAFF.